This T cell receptor beta chain was observed in a study of cytomegalovirus exposure and HLA in healthy donors. General observations from the study: It was reported that TCR beta sequences correctly inferred the HLA-A and HLA-B alleles for most subjects.

The PCR employed 60 Vbeta primers together with 13 Jbeta primers. Sequencing was performed with immunoSEQ multiplex PCR; in TCRdb, only in-frame clones are kept and a portion is missing. The listing records more than 95,000 clones. Of note for this clone: No antigen is known for it.

CDR3 length equals 18 residues. The V end lost 0 bases, the J end lost 6 bases, and 22 bases lay between the germline ends. The V gene's germline CDR1 is LGHNT and CDR2 FRNRAP. The rearrangement links TRBV12-5 to TRBJ2-3; the D gene is possibly TRBD1 (5 bases). This receptor was identified in a man between 40 and 49 years old in good health and CMV-seronegative. Material for sequencing was PBMCs. CDR3 nucleotide sequence: TGTGCTAGTGGTTTGGTACGAGTGCCAGGACAACCTTGGGATACGCAGTATTTT. This encodes CASGLVRVPGQPWDTQYF.